This T cell receptor (beta chain) was documented in a study of blood T cell repertoires in COVID-19. Study background: Samples of COVID-19 (acute and convalescent) were obtained from the United States, Italy and Spain.

Study processing details: Nucleated cell counts were estimated from reference gene primer amplification. Profiling relied on immunoSEQ multiplex PCR, and the TCRdb table lists in-frame clones only, not all of them. V, J and clone size derive from that table, while D and trimming were established from the DNA sequence. The table has approximately 400,000 clones, 70% to 85% seen once. This clone has a single count. Trimming cost V 0 bases and J 6 bases, with 12 bases left between them. This CDR3 is built from 15 residues. Germline lookup yields CDR1 MNHEY and CDR2 SVGAGI. The source of this sequence is a human donor with acute or convalescent COVID-19. The donor label of this sample is uncertain. The rearrangement links TRBV6-5 to TRBJ2-1; D is perhaps TRBD1 (5 bases). The sequencing sample was made of peripheral blood. CDR3 region: CASSYSNLGLNEQFF. In DNA, the CDR3 is TGTGCCAGCAGTTACTCGAATTTGGGGCTCAATGAGCAGTTCTTC.